The next 28 T cell receptor beta chains were all read from a single sample in a study of shared clonotypes between healthy human individuals. Clones were sequenced by immunoSEQ multiplex PCR, and TCRdb holds only the in-frame ones, with some missing. The sample includes over a million clones, more than 60% of them seen just once. Material: memory CD4+ T cells sorted from blood. As to subset: CD45RA-negative fraction. These receptors originate from a man aged 18-30 years in good health.

The chain links TRBV5-1 to TRBJ2-5, with a possible D match to TRBD2 (6 bases). Trimming took off 3 bases at V and 4 bases at J, with 16 bases between the two ends. The CDR3 is made up of 15 amino acids. Germline CDR1 is SGHRS and CDR2 is YFSETQ. The chain's CDR3 is CASSSSGGIGETQYF. CDR3 in DNA: TGCGCCAGCAGCTCCTCTGGAGGGATCGGAGAGACCCAGTACTTC.

The genes are TRBV4-3 and TRBJ2-2, with D hard to call. The CDR3 loop spans 15 amino acids. Germline V lookup: CDR1 LGHNA, CDR2 YSLEER. V was trimmed by 4 bases and J by 5 bases, leaving 14 bases between them. Here the CDR3 reads CASSRLVVGTGELFF. CDR3 coding DNA: TGCGCCAGCAGCCGACTCGTGGTTGGGACCGGGGAGCTGTTTTTT.

The chain carries TRBV16 and TRBJ1-2; D perhaps matches TRBD1 (5 bases). Germline assignment: CDR1 KGHSY and CDR2 FQNENV. The V and J ends lost 1 base and 6 bases respectively, with 9 bases between them. CDR3 length: 13 amino acids. For the CDR3, the DNA is TGTGCCAGCAGCCAATGGCAGGGAAATGGCTACACCTTC. Its protein is CASSQWQGNGYTF.

In this sample, this clone turned up once. V and J are TRBV15 and TRBJ2-3, with TRBD2 identical over 11 bases. CDR1 LNHNV and CDR2 YYDKDF come from the germline V gene (reference sequence). Trimming removed 3 bases from V and 5 bases from J; junction bases left unmatched: 7. The CDR3 length is 16 residues. The CDR3 region is CATSRVSGGAGDTQYF. The CDR3 bases are TGTGCCACCAGCAGGGTTAGCGGGGGGGCGGGAGATACGCAGTATTTT.

J is TRBJ1-1 and V is TRBV27, with a possible D match to TRBD1 (5 bases). Germline assignment: CDR1 MNHEY and CDR2 SMNVEV (reference sequence). V shed 0 bases and J shed 3 bases, with 17 bases lying between them. The CDR3 has 17 amino acids. Here the CDR3 reads CASSLSWYGRRDTEAFF. DNA for the CDR3: TGTGCCAGCAGTTTATCTTGGTACGGACGCAGGGACACTGAAGCTTTCTTT.

V usage is TRBV29-1 and J usage is TRBJ2-2, with 8 bases fitting TRBD2. V trimming: 7 bases; J trimming: 5 bases; junction bases outside the gene matches: 9. There are 14 residues in the CDR3. Germline V CDR1 and CDR2: SQVTM, ANQGSEA. CDR3 protein: CSARPGGGTGELFF. The CDR3 coding sequence is TGCAGCGCTCGGCCTGGCGGGGGGACCGGGGAGCTGTTTTTT.

The chain links TRBV28 to TRBJ2-7; D call uncertain. CDR3 length: 12 amino acids. Trimming removed 8 bases from V and 0 bases from J, with 8 bases in between. Germline loops: CDR1 MDHEN, CDR2 SYDVKM. The chain's CDR3 is CASSRASYEQYF. The CDR3, as DNA: TGTGCCAGCTCCCGGGCCTCCTACGAGCAGTACTTC.

The rearrangement links TRBV5-5 to TRBJ2-1; D gene ambiguous. The germline V gene encodes CDR1 SGHKS and CDR2 YYEKEE (reference sequence). The CDR3 is made up of 13 amino acids. With 4 bases removed from V and 5 bases from J, the gap between germline ends came to 10 bases. CDR3: CASSARTNNEQFF. In DNA form, the CDR3 reads TGTGCCAGCAGCGCACGGACCAACAATGAGCAGTTCTTC.

V is TRBV6-1 and J is TRBJ1-5; D may be TRBD1 (5 bases). V was trimmed by 4 bases and J by 0 bases, leaving 10 bases between them. The CDR3 is 15 residues long. Germline assignment: CDR1 MNHNS and CDR2 SASEGT. DNA for the CDR3: TGTGCCAGCAGTGCATCGGGGGTTAGCAATCAGCCCCAGCATTTT. Its protein is CASSASGVSNQPQHF.

This sequence joins TRBV29-1 and TRBJ1-2; the D is unclear. The CDR3 contains 12 residues. V lost 4 bases to trimming and J lost 3 bases, with 9 bases between them. Germline V CDR1 and CDR2: SQVTM, ANQGSEA. CDR3 amino acids: CSVVVWDYGYTF. The CDR3 DNA follows: TGCAGCGTTGTCGTATGGGACTATGGCTACACCTTC. The full variable domain, its missing parts supplied by reference TRBV29-1 and TRBJ1-2, is SAVISQKPSRDICQRGTSLTIQCQVDSQVTMMFWYRQQPGQSLTLIATANQGSEATYESGFVIDKFPISRPNLTFSTLTVSNMSPEDSSIYLCSVVVWDYGYTFGSGTRLTVV.

The chain uses TRBV9 and TRBJ2-3; 10 bases line up with TRBD1. There are 16 residues in the CDR3. After removal of 4 bases from V and 3 bases from J, the junction contained 8 bases not matched to a gene. In germline, CDR1 is SGDLS, CDR2 YYNGEE. The CDR3 reads CASSSRQGALTDTQYF. CDR3 DNA sequence: TGTGCCAGCAGCTCACGACAGGGGGCTCTAACAGATACGCAGTATTTT.

The V and J genes are TRBV30 and TRBJ2-1, with 10 bases lining up with TRBD1. Per germline, CDR1 GTSNPN and CDR2 SVGIG (reference sequence). The length of the CDR3 is 15 residues. V was pared by 4 bases and J by 2 bases, with 5 bases of the junction left unmatched. This CDR3 is CAWTSGTGAYNEQFF. The CDR3 DNA sequence: TGTGCCTGGACATCCGGGACAGGGGCCTACAATGAGCAGTTCTTC.

This clone appeared many times. The rearrangement links TRBV29-1 to TRBJ1-1; D call uncertain. Germline V gene data show CDR1 as SQVTM and CDR2 as ANQGSEA. The CDR3 totals 13 residues. Trimming pared 4 bases from V and 8 bases from J, leaving 17 bases between. The CDR3 protein is CSVVLGRPKEAFF. The CDR3 region has the DNA TGCAGCGTTGTTTTAGGCAGACCGAAAGAAGCTTTCTTT.

This clone was seen a few times. This chain uses TRBV19 with TRBJ2-7, with D possibly TRBD2 on 5 matching bases. CDR1 and CDR2 (germline): LNHDA, SQIVND (reference sequence). The ends were cut back, 5 bases at V and 4 bases at J, with 15 bases in the middle. The CDR3 runs to 14 residues. This chain's CDR3 is CASSPPPDYYEQYF. CDR3 DNA sequence: TGTGCCAGTAGTCCCCCACCTGACTATTACGAGCAGTACTTC.

In the case of this clone: The same CDR3 can be traced to other DNA sequences in this sample. The V call is TRBV28, the J call TRBJ1-6; no definite D call. The V and J ends lost 1 base and 9 bases respectively, with 4 bases between them. CDR1 MDHEN and CDR2 SYDVKM come from the germline V gene. The CDR3 has 12 residues. DNA for the CDR3: TGTGCCAGCAGTTTATTGGGTTCACCCCTCCACTTT. This sequence encodes CASSLLGSPLHF.

The rearrangement uses TRBV28 and TRBJ1-2; D perhaps matches TRBD1 (5 bases). Germline V gene sequence: CDR1 MDHEN, CDR2 SYDVKM. The CDR3 is 10 residues long. The germline V and J ends were trimmed by 7 bases and 9 bases, with 9 bases remaining between them. The CDR3 protein is CASNDSRYTF. In DNA form, the CDR3 reads TGTGCCAGCAACGACAGCCGCTACACCTTC.

The chain couples TRBV25-1 to TRBJ2-2; 11 positions match TRBD1. Unmatched junction bases numbered 2, after V lost 4 bases and J lost 4 bases. CDR1 is MGHDK and CDR2 is SYGVNS in the germline V gene. The CDR3 length is 15 residues. In DNA form, the CDR3 reads TGTGCCAGCAGTGCCGGGACAGGGGGCACCGGGGAGCTGTTTTTT. The encoded protein is CASSAGTGGTGELFF.

This chain links TRBV6-4 with TRBJ2-5, with a tentative D call TRBD1 (5 bases). CDR1 and CDR2 from the germline V gene are MRHNA and SNTAGT. The CDR3 spans 13 residues. The ends were cut back, 0 bases at V and 8 bases at J, with 10 bases in the middle. The CDR3 nucleotides read TGTGCCAGCAGTGACTCAGGCCAGGGAACCCAGTACTTC. It specifies CASSDSGQGTQYF.

V usage is TRBV9 and J usage is TRBJ2-7; 7 nucleotides match TRBD1. Germline V gives CDR1 SGDLS, CDR2 YYNGEE. The CDR3 contains 14 residues. The J segment lost 3 bases and the V segment lost 0 bases, leaving 3 bases of the junction unmatched. CDR3 loop: CASSVGSGGYEQYF. The CDR3 DNA sequence: TGTGCCAGCAGCGTAGGCTCAGGGGGCTACGAGCAGTACTTC.

V and J are TRBV28 and TRBJ2-4; possibly TRBD1 or TRBD2 for D (6 bases each). Trimming left V 6 bases short and J 5 bases short, with 11 bases between. The CDR3 is 13 residues long. Germline V gives CDR1 MDHEN, CDR2 SYDVKM. The CDR3 is CASSVGGQNIQYF. CDR3 DNA: TGTGCCAGCAGCGTTGGGGGGCAAAACATTCAGTACTTC.

The chain employs TRBV9 and TRBJ1-1; D is possibly TRBD1 (5 bases). Germline CDR1 and CDR2: SGDLS and YYNGEE. The CDR3 length is 16 residues. Trimming left V 0 bases short and J 0 bases short, with 12 bases between. The chain's CDR3 is CASSVGGGTLNTEAFF. The CDR3 coding sequence is TGTGCCAGCAGCGTAGGCGGAGGGACCTTGAACACTGAAGCTTTCTTT.

In its sample, this clone was seen a few times. The chain couples TRBV4-1 to TRBJ1-1, with D tentatively TRBD1 (6 bases). This CDR3 is 13 amino acids long. V lost 8 bases and J 7 bases, leaving 17 bases between the germline ends. CDR1 MGHRA and CDR2 YSYEKL come from the germline V gene. The CDR3: CASRVDSVYEAFF. CDR3 in DNA: TGCGCCAGCCGAGTGGACAGTGTCTATGAAGCTTTCTTT.

This clone was seen a single time. The V and J genes are TRBV2 and TRBJ2-3; D remains ambiguous. Germline V gene lookup returns CDR1 SNHLY and CDR2 FYNNEI. The V end was cut by 1 base, the J end by 2 bases, with 7 bases between. The CDR3 loop spans 14 amino acids. The CDR3 protein is CASSEEAFTDTQYF. CDR3 sequence (DNA): TGTGCCAGCAGTGAAGAGGCCTTCACAGATACGCAGTATTTT.

The V gene is TRBV7-8, the J gene TRBJ2-3; D is possibly TRBD1 (6 bases). The CDR3 length is 13 residues. Per the germline V gene, CDR1 is SGHVS and CDR2 is FQNEAQ. V lost 4 bases and J 8 bases, leaving 13 bases between the germline ends. The CDR3 protein is CASSSTGWGTQYF. The CDR3 DNA is TGTGCCAGCAGCTCAACAGGGTGGGGTACGCAGTATTTT.

As to this clone: The junction does not match germline at one end; this may be a read error. This sequence joins TRBV25-1 and TRBJ2-2, with unresolved D. Germline V gene lookup returns CDR1 MGHDK and CDR2 SYGVNS. This CDR3 has 11 amino acids. CDR3 loop: CATVNAGELFF. CDR3 bases: TGTGCCACGGTGAACGCCGGGGAGCTGTTTTTT.

The chain recombines TRBV6-6 with TRBJ1-5; 7 bases are a match to TRBD1. Germline CDR1 MNHNY, CDR2 SVGAGI (reference sequence). The CDR3 has 16 residues. V was pared by 8 bases and J by 4 bases, with 14 bases of the junction left unmatched. The CDR3 reads CASSPNRGQTNQPQHF. Here the CDR3 DNA reads TGTGCCAGCTCGCCAAACCGGGGACAGACTAATCAGCCCCAGCATTTT.

A remark on this clone: Possible read error: a much larger clone is one base away. The chain uses TRBV12-1 and TRBJ2-7; TRBD1, the table's D call, was not compared with the DNA. TRBV12-1 is an annotated pseudogene. The CDR3 consists of 13 residues. The CDR3 region is CASSFDRAYEQYF. As DNA, the CDR3 is TGTGCCAGCAGCTTCGACAGGGCCTACGAGCAGTACTTC.

The chain carries TRBV5-1 and TRBJ2-7; D uncertain. Trimming stripped 0 bases from V and 3 bases from J, with 13 bases between. This CDR3 spans 15 amino acids. The germline V gene encodes CDR1 SGHRS and CDR2 YFSETQ. CDR3 residues: CASSLAVVPFYEQYF. The CDR3 DNA follows: TGCGCCAGCAGCTTGGCCGTTGTCCCCTTCTACGAGCAGTACTTC.